Listed below are T cell receptor beta chains from one sample, sequenced in a study of CD8 T cells in Susac syndrome. TCRdb passed the immunoSEQ multiplex PCR reads through MiXCR, listing each CDR3 protein once. The sample carries approximately 300,000 distinct CDR3 sequences, 65% to 90% recorded once. The sequenced sample was CD8+ T cells from PBMCs. The origin of the receptors is a human donor with multiple sclerosis. CDR3s include the opening cysteine and the closing phenylalanine or tryptophan. The D gene is left open where the match is weak. Only part of the rows carry a size: once, few, many, or a class if the clone is expanded.

size | D | J | V | DNA | CDR3
NA | NA | TRBJ1-2 | TRBV29-1 | TGCAGCGTTTTGCCCGGGAATACTAACTATGGCTACACCTTC | CSVLPGNTNYGYTF
NA | NA | TRBJ1-2 | TRBV3-1 | TGTGCCAGCAGCCAAGACCCAGGATCTAACTATGGCTACACCTTC | CASSQDPGSNYGYTF
NA | NA | TRBJ2-7 | TRBV12-3/TRBV12-4 | TGTGCCAGCAGTTTAGCCCGTACAGGTTCCTACGAGCAGTACTTC | CASSLARTGSYEQYF
NA | NA | TRBJ1-2 | TRBV7-2 | TGTGCCAGCACCCCCAGGGACAACCCCTATGGCTACACCTTC | CASTPRDNPYGYTF
NA | NA | TRBJ1-1 | TRBV5-4 | TGTGCCAGCAGCTTCGGGACCGAGGACACTGAAGCTTTCTTT | CASSFGTEDTEAFF
NA | NA | TRBJ1-2 | TRBV6-5 | TGTGCCAGCAGGCCGACGGACTCTATACTCTATGGCTACACCTTC | CASRPTDSILYGYTF
NA | TRBD2 | TRBJ2-1 | TRBV5-1 | TGCGCCAGCAGCTTAAGGCAGCGGGAGGGCCTCCTGGCCTACAATGAGCAGTTCTTC | CASSLRQREGLLAYNEQFF
NA | NA | TRBJ1-2 | TRBV4-3 | TGCGCCAGCAGCCAAGATAGAAGCGGATTTTTTATAGCTAACTATGGCTACACCTTC | CASSQDRSGFFIANYGYTF
NA | NA | TRBJ2-7 | TRBV11-2 | TGTGCCAGCAGCTTATTAGGGGCGCGGCCCTACGAGCAGTACTTC | CASSLLGARPYEQYF
NA | TRBD2 | TRBJ2-2 | TRBV4-1 | TGCGCCAGCAGCCAGGGACTAGCGGGAGCCATGAACACCGGGGAGCTGTTTTTT | CASSQGLAGAMNTGELFF
NA | NA | TRBJ2-1 | TRBV21-1 | TGTGCCAGCAGCAAAGCGCAGGGCGACAGGGGGCCTCACAATGAGCAGTTCTTC | CASSKAQGDRGPHNEQFF
NA | TRBD2 | TRBJ2-4 | TRBV6-2/TRBV6-3 | TGTGCCAGCAGTCTTCGACTAGCGGGGACTCTAGCCAAAAACATTCAGTACTTC | CASSLRLAGTLAKNIQYF
NA | NA | TRBJ2-1 | TRBV4-3 | TGTGCCAGCAGCCAAGTACGGGGTCCCTACAATGAGCAGTTCTTC | CASSQVRGPYNEQFF
NA | NA | TRBJ1-1 | TRBV11-2 | TGTGCCAGCAGCTCCCGGCAGGCCGGGTATGCGGGAGCTTTCTTT | CASSSRQAGYAGAFF
NA | NA | TRBJ1-1 | TRBV5-4 | TGTGCCAGCAGCTGCTTGTGGATGTTACAGGGTCCAGCTGAAGCTTTCTTT | CASSCLWMLQGPAEAFF
NA | NA | TRBJ2-2 | TRBV7-9 | TGTGCCAGCAGCTCGCTAGGGGAACACACCGGGGAGCTGTTTTTT | CASSSLGEHTGELFF
NA | TRBD2 | TRBJ2-5 | TRBV6-7 | TGTGCCAGCAGCCTACCCTCCGGTGTTTGCGGGAGTTCATCAGAGACCCAGTACTTC | CASSLPSGVCGSSSETQYF
NA | NA | TRBJ2-1 | TRBV10-2 | TGCGCCACCATTATGGCGGCCAATGAGCAGTTCTTC | CATIMAANEQFF
NA | NA | TRBJ2-5 | TRBV4-3 | TGCGCCAGCAGCCAAGATGGTGAGAGTCCCCAGTACTTC | CASSQDGESPQYF
few | NA | TRBJ2-3 | TRBV11-2 | TGTGCCAGCAGCTTGGACGGCACGCAGTATTTT | CASSLDGTQYF
NA | NA | TRBJ2-2 | TRBV7-9 | TGTGCCAGCAGCCCCTTTATGGGGGAGCTGTTTTTT | CASSPFMGELFF
NA | TRBD1 | TRBJ1-4 | TRBV6-5 | TGTGCCAGCAGTTACTCGGGCGGACAGGGGGCCTCATTCCCAACTAATGAAAAACTGTTTTTT | CASSYSGGQGASFPTNEKLFF
NA | NA | TRBJ1-5 | TRBV19 | TGTGCCAGTAGTATATTTGGAAATACCAATCAGCCCCAGCATTTT | CASSIFGNTNQPQHF
once | NA | TRBJ1-1 | TRBV7-9 | TGTGCCAGCAGCTCCTCCCGGCAGGATGAAGCTTTCTTT | CASSSSRQDEAFF
NA | NA | TRBJ2-5 | TRBV11-2 | TGTGCCAGCAGCTTAGCGGGGATCCAAGAGACCCAGTACTTC | CASSLAGIQETQYF
few | TRBD2 | TRBJ2-7 | TRBV30 | TGTGCCTGGTCAGGGACTAGCGGGAGTTACGAGCAGTACTTC | CAWSGTSGSYEQYF
NA | TRBD1 | TRBJ2-7 | TRBV5-1 | TGCGCCAGCAGCTTGGTGGACAGGAGCTCCCCCTACGAGCAGTACTTC | CASSLVDRSSPYEQYF
NA | TRBD1 | TRBJ2-7 | TRBV7-7 | TGTGCCAGCAGCTTATATAGCATAGGTTCCTCACGGACAGGGATAGTCGAGCAGTACTTC | CASSLYSIGSSRTGIVEQYF
NA | NA | TRBJ2-3 | TRBV19 | TGTGCCAGTAGTGTACGGGACAGCGGGAAAACAGATACGCAGTATTTT | CASSVRDSGKTDTQYF